This T cell receptor (beta chain) was sequenced during a study of siplizumab effects on memory and regulatory T cells. Regarding the study as a whole: Where siplizumab was present, mappable alloreactive CD4+ clones averaged around 70% Treg-derived, compared with roughly 30% in controls. Naive T cells, seemingly more diverse than memory cells, seemed major alloresponse contributors. Many proliferating CD4+ or CD8+ clones remained unclassified. Roughly 75-97% of them could not be assigned either a naive or a memory phenotype.

V was cut by 1 base and J by 0 bases, with 10 bases left in between. Germline CDR1 and CDR2: LGHNA and YSLEER. This CDR3 contains 17 residues. Assays captured 75,000 to 100,000 TCR templates per sample. Produced via immunoSEQ multiplex PCR; TCRdb's table is partial and in-frame only. The table shows tens of thousands of clones, with approximately 88% occurring only once. Worth noting for this clone: Its antigen is not known.

This rearrangement joins TRBV4-3 to TRBJ2-6; no clear D gene. This receptor was identified in a human donor in good health. The material sequenced was Tregs sorted from blood. CDR3 DNA sequence: TGCGCCAGCAGCCAAGGCTTGAGTTTCTCTGGGGCCAACGTCCTGACTTTC. It specifies CASSQGLSFSGANVLTF.